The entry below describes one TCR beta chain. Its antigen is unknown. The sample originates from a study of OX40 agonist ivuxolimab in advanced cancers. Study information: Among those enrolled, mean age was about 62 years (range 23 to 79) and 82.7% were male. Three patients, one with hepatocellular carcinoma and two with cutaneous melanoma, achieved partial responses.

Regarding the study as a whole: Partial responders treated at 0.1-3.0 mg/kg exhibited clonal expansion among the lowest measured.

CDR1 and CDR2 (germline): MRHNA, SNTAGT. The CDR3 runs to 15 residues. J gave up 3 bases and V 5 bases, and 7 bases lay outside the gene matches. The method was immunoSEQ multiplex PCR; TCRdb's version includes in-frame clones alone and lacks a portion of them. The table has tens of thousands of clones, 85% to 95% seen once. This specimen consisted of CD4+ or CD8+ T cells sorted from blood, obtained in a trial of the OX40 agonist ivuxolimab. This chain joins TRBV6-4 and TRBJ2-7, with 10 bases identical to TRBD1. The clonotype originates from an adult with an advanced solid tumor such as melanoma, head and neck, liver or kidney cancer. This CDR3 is CASSPTGQGIYEQYF. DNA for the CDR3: TGTGCCAGCAGTCCAACGGGACAGGGGATCTACGAGCAGTACTTC.